The TCR beta chain under discussion was sequenced for a study of T cell repertoires in cytomegalovirus infection. V lost 6 bases, J lost 9 bases, and 12 bases lay in between. The CDR3 spans 12 residues. Germline V gives CDR1 LNHDA, CDR2 SQIVND (reference sequence). TCRdb itself ran the reads through MiXCR, one entry per CDR3 protein. The sample comprises 250,000 to 300,000 distinct CDR3 sequences, under 25% of which are singletons, and under 25% rests with the top ten. Comments on this clonotype: Its cognate antigen is unknown.

The sample in question was cultured PBMCs, obtained from culture after CMV antigen stimulation. The source is a human donor in good health (CMV status not recorded). Some clones in this sample may be carry-over from other donors' samples. The chain couples TRBV19 to TRBJ1-3; D not resolved. The CDR3 is CASRQTLGTIYF. The CDR3, as DNA: TGTGCCAGTAGACAGACCTTGGGCACCATATATTTT.